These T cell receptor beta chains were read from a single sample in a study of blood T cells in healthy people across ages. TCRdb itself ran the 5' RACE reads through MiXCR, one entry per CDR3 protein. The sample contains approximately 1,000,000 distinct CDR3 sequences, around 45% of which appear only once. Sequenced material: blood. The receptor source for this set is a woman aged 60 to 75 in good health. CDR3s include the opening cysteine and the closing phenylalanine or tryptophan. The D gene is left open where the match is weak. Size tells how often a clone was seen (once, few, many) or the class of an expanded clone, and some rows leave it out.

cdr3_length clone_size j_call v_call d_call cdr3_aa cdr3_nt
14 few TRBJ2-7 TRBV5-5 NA CASSLTVPSYEQYF TGTGCCAGCAGCCTGACAGTTCCCTCCTACGAGCAGTACTTC
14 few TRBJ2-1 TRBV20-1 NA CSASLRTSENEQFF TGCAGTGCTAGTCTTCGGACGTCCGAGAATGAGCAGTTCTTC
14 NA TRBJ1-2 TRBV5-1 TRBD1 CASSSGDRVSGYTF TGCGCCAGCAGCTCGGGGGACAGGGTCTCTGGCTACACCTTC
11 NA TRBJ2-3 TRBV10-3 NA CAISTIDTQYF TGTGCCATCAGTACCATTGATACGCAGTATTTT
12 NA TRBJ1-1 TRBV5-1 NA CASSSQGAEAFF TGCGCCAGCAGCTCACAGGGAGCTGAAGCTTTCTTT
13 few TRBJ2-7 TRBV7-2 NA CASSLTTSYEQYF TGTGCCAGCAGCTTAACGACTTCCTACGAGCAGTACTTC
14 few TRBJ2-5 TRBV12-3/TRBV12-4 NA CASSSGALQETQYF TGTGCCAGCAGTTCAGGGGCCCTCCAAGAGACCCAGTACTTC
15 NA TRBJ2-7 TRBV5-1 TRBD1 CASSYGQGLIYEQYF TGCGCCAGCAGCTACGGACAGGGGCTCATATACGAGCAGTACTTC
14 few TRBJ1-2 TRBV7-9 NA CASSPGGESYGYTF TGTGCCAGCAGCCCCGGCGGGGAATCCTATGGCTACACCTTC
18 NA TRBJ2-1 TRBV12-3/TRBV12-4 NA CASSFEGSRTAIWLEQFF TGTGCCAGCAGTTTCGAGGGCAGCCGGACCGCCATCTGGTTGGAGCAGTTCTTC
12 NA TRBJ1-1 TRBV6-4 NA CASSTANTEAFF TGTGCCAGCAGTACAGCGAACACTGAAGCTTTCTTT
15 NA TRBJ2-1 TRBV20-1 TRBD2 CSARSPASGSNEQFF TGCAGTGCTAGATCTCCGGCTAGCGGTTCCAATGAGCAGTTCTTC
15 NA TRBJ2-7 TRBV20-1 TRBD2 CSARTRGGRPYEQYF TGCAGTGCTAGGACCCGCGGGGGGAGACCTTACGAGCAGTACTTC
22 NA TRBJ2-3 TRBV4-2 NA CASSQRVEARRGNQILTDTQYF TGTGCCAGCAGCCAGCGCGTCGAAGCTCGGCGGGGTAATCAGATTCTCACAGATACGCAGTATTTT
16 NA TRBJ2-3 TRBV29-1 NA CSVDGPKQGLPDTQYF TGCAGCGTAGATGGTCCGAAACAGGGATTACCTGATACGCAGTATTTT
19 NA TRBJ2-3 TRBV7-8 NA CASSLRSRRRQGFTDTQYF TGTGCCAGCAGCTTGAGGTCCCGTCGTCGGCAGGGATTCACAGATACGCAGTATTTT
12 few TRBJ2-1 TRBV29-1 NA CSVEGIYNEQFF TGCAGCGTTGAGGGCATCTACAATGAGCAGTTCTTC
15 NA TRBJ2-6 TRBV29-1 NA CSVEWDNSGANVLTF TGCAGCGTTGAATGGGACAATTCTGGGGCCAACGTCCTGACTTTC
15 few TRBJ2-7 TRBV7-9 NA CASSPPGGFAYEQYF TGTGCCAGCAGCCCCCCAGGGGGGTTTGCCTACGAGCAGTACTTC
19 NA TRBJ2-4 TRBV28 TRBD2 CASSTYSRLAGEEQNIQYF TGTGCCAGCAGTACTTATAGCCGGCTAGCGGGAGAGGAACAAAACATTCAGTACTTC
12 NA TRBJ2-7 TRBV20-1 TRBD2 CSATSANYEQYF TGCAGTGCAACTAGCGCTAACTACGAGCAGTACTTC
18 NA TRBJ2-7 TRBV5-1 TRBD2 CASSLAAGGRALSYEQYF TGCGCCAGCAGCTTGGCGGCTGGCGGGAGGGCCCTATCCTACGAGCAGTACTTC
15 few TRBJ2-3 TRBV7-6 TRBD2 CASVAGGPSTDTQYF TGTGCCAGCGTAGCGGGAGGGCCGAGCACAGATACGCAGTATTTT
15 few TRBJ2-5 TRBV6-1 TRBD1 CASSLAGQVWETQYF TGTGCCAGCAGTTTGGCGGGACAGGTCTGGGAGACCCAGTACTTC
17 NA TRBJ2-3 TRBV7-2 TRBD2 CASSLGTSGRLKDTQYF TGTGCCAGCAGCTTAGGGACTAGCGGGAGGTTGAAGGATACGCAGTATTTT
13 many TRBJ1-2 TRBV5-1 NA CASSVGGAYGYTF TGCGCCAGCAGCGTTGGAGGGGCCTATGGCTACACCTTC
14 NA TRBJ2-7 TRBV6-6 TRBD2 CASTTSGGGNEQYF TGTGCCAGCACCACTAGCGGTGGGGGGAATGAGCAGTACTTC
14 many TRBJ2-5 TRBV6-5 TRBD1 CASSYLTGGETQYF TGTGCCAGCAGTTACTTGACAGGGGGAGAGACCCAGTACTTC
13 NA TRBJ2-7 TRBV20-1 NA CSARVTGPYEQYF TGCAGTGCTAGGGTCACAGGGCCCTACGAGCAGTACTTC
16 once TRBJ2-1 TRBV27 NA CASTMRLARSYNEQFF TGTGCCAGCACCATGAGGCTAGCGAGGTCCTACAATGAGCAGTTCTTC
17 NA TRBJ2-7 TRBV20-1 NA CSAQEDSTPSLAYEQYF TGCAGTGCTCAAGAGGACAGCACACCAAGCCTCGCCTACGAGCAGTACTTC
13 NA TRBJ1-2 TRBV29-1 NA CSVEVQPGYGYTF TGCAGCGTTGAAGTTCAGCCGGGGTATGGCTACACCTTC
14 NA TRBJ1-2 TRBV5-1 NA CASSLRGQDYGYTF TGCGCCAGCAGCTTGCGAGGGCAGGACTATGGCTACACCTTC
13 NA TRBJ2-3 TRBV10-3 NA CAIRADGTDTQYF TGTGCCATCAGGGCGGACGGCACAGATACGCAGTATTTT